These T cell receptor beta chains were read from a single sample in a study of T cell changes during pregnancy in multiple sclerosis. The table came from immunoSEQ multiplex PCR; TCRdb's copy has only in-frame clones and leaves some out. The sample carries 95,000 to 100,000 clones, 92% recorded once. The starting material was peripheral blood, obtained after pregnancy. These receptors all stem from a female donor in good health, enrolled as a control in a pregnancy study. The conserved cysteine and the conserved F or W are not part of the CDR3 here. A D gene is named only where the DNA matches it firmly.

>TRBJ2-6|-|TRBV9
ASSVGSNSGANVLT
>TRBJ1-5|-|TRBV12-5
ASGPSGRGDQPQH
>TRBJ1-2|TRBD1|TRBV7-2
ASSLGGQGRGYT
>TRBJ1-2|-|TRBV9
ASSASGEGGYT
>TRBJ1-5|TRBD1|TRBV6-4
ASSPGQGNQPQH
>TRBJ1-1|-|TRBV28
ASSLGAPEAF
>TRBJ2-4|-|TRBV7-2
ASSLAQGLGGPNIQY
>TRBJ1-1|-|TRBV10-3
AIKVAENTEAF
>TRBJ2-3|-|TRBV19
ASSGLAATDTQY
>TRBJ2-2|-|TRBV4-1
ASSPQGSGELF
>TRBJ2-4|TRBD1|TRBV18
ASSPPGQGENIQY
>TRBJ2-1|TRBD1|TRBV5-1
ASSVDVGGHYNEQF
>TRBJ2-1|TRBD2|TRBV6-1
ASSAASGALTNEQF
>TRBJ1-2|TRBD1|TRBV4-1
ASSHPTGGTYGYT
>TRBJ1-1|-|TRBV20-1
SAGRGQAF
>TRBJ2-3|-|TRBV29-1
SASLSSTDTQY
>TRBJ1-5|-|TRBV28
ASSFNSGSNQPQH
>TRBJ2-7|TRBD2|TRBV29-1
SVEGRGLGDYYEQY
>TRBJ2-3|-|TRBV15
ATSGGGSTDTQY
>TRBJ2-7|-|TRBV7-6
ASSLPAAPALFEQY
>TRBJ2-2|TRBD2|TRBV11-2
ASSGLASNTGELF
>TRBJ1-1|TRBD1|TRBV10-3
AISRTGGDTEAF
>TRBJ1-1|-|TRBV7-2
ASSLVGVRTEAF
>TRBJ2-1|TRBD2|TRBV11-2
ASSLELPSGVPSSYNEQF
>TRBJ2-2|TRBD2|TRBV19
ASSFGTSGRASGELF
>TRBJ2-1|-|TRBV10-2
ASSPLAGTYNEQF
>TRBJ2-7|-|TRBV2
ASRSGYEQY
>TRBJ2-7|TRBD1|TRBV5-1
ASSLGDRSDEQY
>TRBJ2-2|TRBD1|TRBV18
ASSPNNRGPHTGELF
>TRBJ1-5|TRBD1|TRBV11-2
ASSRKAGGNYQPQH